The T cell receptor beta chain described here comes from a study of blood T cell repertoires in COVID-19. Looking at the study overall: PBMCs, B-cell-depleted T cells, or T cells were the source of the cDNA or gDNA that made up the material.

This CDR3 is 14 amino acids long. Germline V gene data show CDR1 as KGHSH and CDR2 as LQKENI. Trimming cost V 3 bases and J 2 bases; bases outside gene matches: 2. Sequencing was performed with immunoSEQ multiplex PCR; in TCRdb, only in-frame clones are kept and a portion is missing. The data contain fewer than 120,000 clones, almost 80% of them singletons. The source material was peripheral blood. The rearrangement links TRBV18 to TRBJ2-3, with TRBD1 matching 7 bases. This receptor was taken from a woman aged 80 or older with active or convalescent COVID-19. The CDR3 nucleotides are TGTGCCAGCTCACCGACAGGGATCACAGATACGCAGTATTTT. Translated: CASSPTGITDTQYF. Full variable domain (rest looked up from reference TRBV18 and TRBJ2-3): NAGVMQNPRHLVRRRGQEARLRCSPMKGHSHVYWYRQLPEEGLKFMVYLQKENIIDESGMPKERFSAEFPKEGPSILRIQQVVRGDSAAYFCASSPTGITDTQYFGPGTRLTVL.